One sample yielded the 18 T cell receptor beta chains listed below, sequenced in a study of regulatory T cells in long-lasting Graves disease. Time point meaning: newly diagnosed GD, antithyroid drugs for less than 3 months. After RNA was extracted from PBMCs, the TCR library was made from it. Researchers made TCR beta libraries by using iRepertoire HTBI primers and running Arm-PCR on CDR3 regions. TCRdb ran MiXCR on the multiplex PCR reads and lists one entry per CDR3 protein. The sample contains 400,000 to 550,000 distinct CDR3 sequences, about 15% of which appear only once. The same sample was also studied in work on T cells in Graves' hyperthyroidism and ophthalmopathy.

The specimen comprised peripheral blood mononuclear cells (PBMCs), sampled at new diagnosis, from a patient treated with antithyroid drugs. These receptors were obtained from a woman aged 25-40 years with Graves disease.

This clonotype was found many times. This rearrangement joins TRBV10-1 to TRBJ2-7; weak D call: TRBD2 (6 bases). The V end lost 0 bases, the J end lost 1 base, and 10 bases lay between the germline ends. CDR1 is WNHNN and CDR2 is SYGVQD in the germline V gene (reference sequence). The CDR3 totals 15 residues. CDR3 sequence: CASSESGGSSYEQYF. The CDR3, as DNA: TGCGCCAGCAGTGAGTCGGGGGGATCATCCTACGAGCAGTACTTC.

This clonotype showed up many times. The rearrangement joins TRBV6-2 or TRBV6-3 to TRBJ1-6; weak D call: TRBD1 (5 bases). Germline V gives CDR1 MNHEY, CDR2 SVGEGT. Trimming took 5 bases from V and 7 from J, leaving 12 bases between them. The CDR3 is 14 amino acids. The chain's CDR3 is CASSELWGNSPLHF. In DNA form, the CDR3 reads TGTGCCAGCAGTGAACTTTGGGGGAATTCACCCCTCCACTTT.

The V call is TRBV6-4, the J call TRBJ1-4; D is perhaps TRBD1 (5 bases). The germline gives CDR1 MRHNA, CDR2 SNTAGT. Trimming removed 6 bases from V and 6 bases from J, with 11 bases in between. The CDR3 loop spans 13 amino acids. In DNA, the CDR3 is TGTGCCAGCAGCCCAGGGAGCGATGAAAAACTGTTTTTT. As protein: CASSPGSDEKLFF.

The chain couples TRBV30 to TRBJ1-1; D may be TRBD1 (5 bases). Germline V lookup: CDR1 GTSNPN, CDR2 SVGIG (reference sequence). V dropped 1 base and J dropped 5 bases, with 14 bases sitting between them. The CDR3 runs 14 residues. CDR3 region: CAWSGTEGFTEAFF. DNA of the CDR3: TGTGCCTGGAGTGGTACGGAGGGGTTTACTGAAGCTTTCTTT.

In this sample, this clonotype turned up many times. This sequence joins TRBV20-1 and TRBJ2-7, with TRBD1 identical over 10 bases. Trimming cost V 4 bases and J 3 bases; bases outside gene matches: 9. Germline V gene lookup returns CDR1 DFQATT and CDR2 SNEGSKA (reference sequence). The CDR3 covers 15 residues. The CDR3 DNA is TGCAGTGCTAACCGGGACAGGGGACGGGGCTACGAGCAGTACTTC. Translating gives CSANRDRGRGYEQYF.

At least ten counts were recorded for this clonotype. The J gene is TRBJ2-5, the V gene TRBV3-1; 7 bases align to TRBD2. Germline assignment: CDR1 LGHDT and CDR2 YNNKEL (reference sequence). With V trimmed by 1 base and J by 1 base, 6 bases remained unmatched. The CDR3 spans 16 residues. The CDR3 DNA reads TGTGCCAGCAGCCAAGTGTCCACTAGCGCCCAAGAGACCCAGTACTTC. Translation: CASSQVSTSAQETQYF.

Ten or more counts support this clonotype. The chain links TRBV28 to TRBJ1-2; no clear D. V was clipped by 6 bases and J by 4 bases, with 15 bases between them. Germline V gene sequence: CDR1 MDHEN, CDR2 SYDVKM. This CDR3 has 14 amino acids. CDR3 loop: CASSAAATFYGYTF. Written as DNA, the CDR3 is TGTGCCAGCAGCGCGGCCGCCACGTTCTATGGCTACACCTTC.

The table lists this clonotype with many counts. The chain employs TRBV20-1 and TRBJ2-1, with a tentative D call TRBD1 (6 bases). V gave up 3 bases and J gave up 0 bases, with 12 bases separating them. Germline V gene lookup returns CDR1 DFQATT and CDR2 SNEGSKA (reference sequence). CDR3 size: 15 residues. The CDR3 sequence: CSASGQRNSYNEQFF. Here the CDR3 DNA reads TGCAGTGCTAGCGGACAGCGGAACTCCTACAATGAGCAGTTCTTC.

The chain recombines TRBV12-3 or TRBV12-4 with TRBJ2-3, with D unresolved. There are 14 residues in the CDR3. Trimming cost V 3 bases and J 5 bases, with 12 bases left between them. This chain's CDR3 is CASSFTAVVDTQYF. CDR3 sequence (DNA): TGTGCCAGCAGTTTTACAGCAGTGGTAGATACGCAGTATTTT.

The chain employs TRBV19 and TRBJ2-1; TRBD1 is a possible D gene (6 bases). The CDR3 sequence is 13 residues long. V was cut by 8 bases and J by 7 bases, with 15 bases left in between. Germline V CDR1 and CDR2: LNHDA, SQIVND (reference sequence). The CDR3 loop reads CASAYSRGNEQFF. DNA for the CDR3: TGTGCCAGTGCCTATTCTAGGGGGAATGAGCAGTTCTTC.

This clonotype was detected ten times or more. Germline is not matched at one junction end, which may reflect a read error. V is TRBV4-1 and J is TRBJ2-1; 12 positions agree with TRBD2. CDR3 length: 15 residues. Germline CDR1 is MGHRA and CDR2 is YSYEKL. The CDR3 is CASSQGLAGRNEQFF. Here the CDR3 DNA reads TGTGCCAGCAGCCAAGGACTAGCGGGACGAAATGAGCAGTTCTTC.

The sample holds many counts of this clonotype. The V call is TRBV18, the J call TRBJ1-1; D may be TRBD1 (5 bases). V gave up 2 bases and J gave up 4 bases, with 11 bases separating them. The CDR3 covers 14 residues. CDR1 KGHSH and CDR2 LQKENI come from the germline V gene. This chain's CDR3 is CASSPFGGGTEAFF. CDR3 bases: TGTGCCAGCTCACCATTTGGGGGGGGCACTGAAGCTTTCTTT.

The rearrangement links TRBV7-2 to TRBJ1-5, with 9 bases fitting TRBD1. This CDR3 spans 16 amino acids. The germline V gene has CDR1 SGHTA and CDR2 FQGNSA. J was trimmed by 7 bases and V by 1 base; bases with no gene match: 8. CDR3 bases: TGTGCCAGCAGCTTAGAAGGGACAGGGTCTCTACAGCCCCAGCATTTT. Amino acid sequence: CASSLEGTGSLQPQHF.

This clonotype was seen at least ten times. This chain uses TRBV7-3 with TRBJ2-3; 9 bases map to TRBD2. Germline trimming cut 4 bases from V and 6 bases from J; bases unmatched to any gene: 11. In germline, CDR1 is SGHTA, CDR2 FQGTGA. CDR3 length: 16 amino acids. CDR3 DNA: TGTGCCAGCAGCTCCGCGGCGGGAGGGCCTCGGGATACGCAGTATTTT. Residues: CASSSAAGGPRDTQYF.

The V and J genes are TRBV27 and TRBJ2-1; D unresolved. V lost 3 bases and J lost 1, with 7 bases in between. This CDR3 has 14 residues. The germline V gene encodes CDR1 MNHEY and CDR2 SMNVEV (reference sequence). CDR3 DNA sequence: TGTGCCAGCAGTTTCCTTCCTTCCTACAATGAGCAGTTCTTC. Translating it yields CASSFLPSYNEQFF.

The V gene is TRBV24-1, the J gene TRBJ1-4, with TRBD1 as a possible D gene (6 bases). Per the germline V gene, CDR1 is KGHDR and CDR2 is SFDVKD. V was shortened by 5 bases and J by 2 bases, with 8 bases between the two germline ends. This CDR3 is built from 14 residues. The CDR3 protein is CATSAGQTNEKLFF. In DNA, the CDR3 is TGTGCCACCAGTGCCGGACAGACTAATGAAAAACTGTTTTTT.

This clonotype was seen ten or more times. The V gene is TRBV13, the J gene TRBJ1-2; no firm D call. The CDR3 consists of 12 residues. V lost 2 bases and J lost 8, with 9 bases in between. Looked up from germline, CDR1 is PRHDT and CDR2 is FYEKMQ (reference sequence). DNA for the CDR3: TGTGCCAGCAGCTTAACCAGTAGAGGCTACACCTTC. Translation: CASSLTSRGYTF.

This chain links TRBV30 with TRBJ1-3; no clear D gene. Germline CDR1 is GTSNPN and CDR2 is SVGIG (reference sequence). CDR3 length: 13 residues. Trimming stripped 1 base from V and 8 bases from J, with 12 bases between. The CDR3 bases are TGTGCCTGGAGTGCCTTGGCCGGGGACACCATATATTTT. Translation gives CAWSALAGDTIYF.